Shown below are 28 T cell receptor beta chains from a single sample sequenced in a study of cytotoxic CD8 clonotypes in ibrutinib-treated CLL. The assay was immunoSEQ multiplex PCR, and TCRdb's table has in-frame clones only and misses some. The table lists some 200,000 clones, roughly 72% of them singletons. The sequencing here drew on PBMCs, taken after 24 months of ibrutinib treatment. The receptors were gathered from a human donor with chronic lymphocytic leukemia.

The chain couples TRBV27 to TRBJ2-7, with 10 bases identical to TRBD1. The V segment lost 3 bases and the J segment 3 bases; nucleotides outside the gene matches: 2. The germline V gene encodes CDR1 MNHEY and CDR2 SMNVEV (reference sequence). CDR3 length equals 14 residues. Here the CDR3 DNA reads TGTGCCAGCAGTTTCCGGGACAGGGGCTACGAGCAGTACTTC. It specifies CASSFRDRGYEQYF.

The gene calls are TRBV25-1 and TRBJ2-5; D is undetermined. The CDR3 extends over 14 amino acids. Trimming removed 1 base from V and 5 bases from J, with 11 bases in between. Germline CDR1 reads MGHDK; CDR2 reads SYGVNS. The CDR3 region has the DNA TGTGCCAGCAGTGAATTGGTGGGTACGGAGACCCAGTACTTC. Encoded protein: CASSELVGTETQYF.

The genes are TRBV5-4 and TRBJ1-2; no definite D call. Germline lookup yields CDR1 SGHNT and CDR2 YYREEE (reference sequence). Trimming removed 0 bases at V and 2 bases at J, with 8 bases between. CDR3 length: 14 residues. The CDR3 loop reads CASSLVGENYGYTF. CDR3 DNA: TGTGCCAGCAGCTTGGTGGGAGAAAACTATGGCTACACCTTC.

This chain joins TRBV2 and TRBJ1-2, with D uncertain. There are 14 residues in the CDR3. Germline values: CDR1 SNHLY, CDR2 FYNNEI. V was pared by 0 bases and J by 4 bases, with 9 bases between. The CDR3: CASSEASPFYGYTF. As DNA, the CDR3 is TGTGCCAGCAGTGAAGCAAGTCCTTTCTATGGCTACACCTTC.

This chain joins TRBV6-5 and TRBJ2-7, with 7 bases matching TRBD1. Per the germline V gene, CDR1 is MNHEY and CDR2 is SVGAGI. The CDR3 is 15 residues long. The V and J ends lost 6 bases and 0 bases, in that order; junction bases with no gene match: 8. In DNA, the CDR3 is TGTGCCAGCAGCCCCTACAGGGGATCCTCCTACGAGCAGTACTTC. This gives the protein CASSPYRGSSYEQYF.

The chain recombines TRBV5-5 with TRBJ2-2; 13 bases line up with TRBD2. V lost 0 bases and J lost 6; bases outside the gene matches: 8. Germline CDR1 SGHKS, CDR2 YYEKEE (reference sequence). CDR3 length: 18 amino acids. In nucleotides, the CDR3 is TGTGCCAGCAGCTTGGTGGCTGGACTAGCGGGGGTCCCCGGGGAGCTGTTTTTT. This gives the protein CASSLVAGLAGVPGELFF.

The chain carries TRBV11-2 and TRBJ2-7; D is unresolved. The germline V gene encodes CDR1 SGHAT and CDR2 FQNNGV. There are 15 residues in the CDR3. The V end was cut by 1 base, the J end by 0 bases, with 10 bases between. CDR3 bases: TGTGCCAGCAGCTTAGTTGTGGGCAGCTCCTACGAGCAGTACTTC. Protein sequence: CASSLVVGSSYEQYF.

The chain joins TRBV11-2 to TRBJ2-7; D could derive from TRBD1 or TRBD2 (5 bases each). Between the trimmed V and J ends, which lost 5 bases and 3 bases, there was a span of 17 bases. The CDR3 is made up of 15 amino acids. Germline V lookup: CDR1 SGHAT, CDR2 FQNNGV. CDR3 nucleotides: TGTGCCAGCAGCCGACTACGGGACGGGGACTACGAGCAGTACTTC. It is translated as CASSRLRDGDYEQYF.

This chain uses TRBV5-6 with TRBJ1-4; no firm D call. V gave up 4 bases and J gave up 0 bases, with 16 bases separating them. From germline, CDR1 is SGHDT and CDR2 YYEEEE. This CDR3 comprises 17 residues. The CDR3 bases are TGTGCCAGCAGCCTATTTTTGAGCAGAGCAACTAATGAAAAACTGTTTTTT. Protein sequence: CASSLFLSRATNEKLFF.

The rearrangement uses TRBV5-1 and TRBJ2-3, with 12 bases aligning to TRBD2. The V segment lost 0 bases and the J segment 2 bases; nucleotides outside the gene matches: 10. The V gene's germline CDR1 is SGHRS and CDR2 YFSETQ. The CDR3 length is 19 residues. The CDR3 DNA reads TGCGCCAGCAGCTTGGCAAGAAGAGGACTAGCGGGACCCACAGATACGCAGTATTTT. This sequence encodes CASSLARRGLAGPTDTQYF.

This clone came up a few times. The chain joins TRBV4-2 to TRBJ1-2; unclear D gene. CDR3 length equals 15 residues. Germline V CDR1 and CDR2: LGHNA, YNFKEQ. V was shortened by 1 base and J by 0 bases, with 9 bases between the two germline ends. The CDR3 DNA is TGTGCCAGCAGCCAAGCTAGGAATACTAACTATGGCTACACCTTC. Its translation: CASSQARNTNYGYTF.

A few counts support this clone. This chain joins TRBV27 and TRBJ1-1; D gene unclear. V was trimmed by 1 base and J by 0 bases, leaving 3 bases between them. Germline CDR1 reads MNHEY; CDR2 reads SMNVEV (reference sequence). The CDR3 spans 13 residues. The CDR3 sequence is CASSLFMNTEAFF. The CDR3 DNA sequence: TGTGCCAGCAGTTTATTTATGAACACTGAAGCTTTCTTT.

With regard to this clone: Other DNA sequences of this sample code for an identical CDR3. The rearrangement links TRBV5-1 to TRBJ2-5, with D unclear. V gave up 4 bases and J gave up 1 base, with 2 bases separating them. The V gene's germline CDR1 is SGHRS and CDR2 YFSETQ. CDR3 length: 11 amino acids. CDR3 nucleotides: TGCGCCAGCAGCCTCCAAGAGACCCAGTACTTC. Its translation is CASSLQETQYF.

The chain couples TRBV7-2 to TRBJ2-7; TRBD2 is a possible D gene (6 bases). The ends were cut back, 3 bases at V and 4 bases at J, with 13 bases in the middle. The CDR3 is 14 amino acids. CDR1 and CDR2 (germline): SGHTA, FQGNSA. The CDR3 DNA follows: TGTGCCAGCAGCTTTTACGGGAGCGTTTACGAGCAGTACTTC. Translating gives CASSFYGSVYEQYF. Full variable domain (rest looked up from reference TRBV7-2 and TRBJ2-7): GAGVSQSPSNKVTEKGKDVELRCDPISGHTALYWYRQSLGQGLEFLIYFQGNSAPDKSGLPSDRFSAERTGGSVSTLTIQRTQQEDSAVYLCASSFYGSVYEQYFGPGTRLTVT.

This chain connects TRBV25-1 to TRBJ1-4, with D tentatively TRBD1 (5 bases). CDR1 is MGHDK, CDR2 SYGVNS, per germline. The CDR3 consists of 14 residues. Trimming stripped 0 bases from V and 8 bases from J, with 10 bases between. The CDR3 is CASSEYNKGEKLFF. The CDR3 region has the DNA TGTGCCAGCAGTGAATATAACAAGGGGGAAAAACTGTTTTTT. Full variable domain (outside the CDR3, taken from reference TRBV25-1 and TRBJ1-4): EADIYQTPRYLVIGTGKKITLECSQTMGHDKMYWYQQDPGMELHLIHYSYGVNSTEKGDLSSESTVSRIRTEHFPLTLESARPSHTSQYLCASSEYNKGEKLFFGSGTQLSVL.

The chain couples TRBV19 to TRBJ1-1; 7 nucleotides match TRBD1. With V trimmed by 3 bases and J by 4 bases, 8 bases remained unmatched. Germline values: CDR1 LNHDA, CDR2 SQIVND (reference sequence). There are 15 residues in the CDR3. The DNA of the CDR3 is TGTGCCAGTAGTATGGGAAACGCAGGGGGCACTGAAGCTTTCTTT. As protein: CASSMGNAGGTEAFF.

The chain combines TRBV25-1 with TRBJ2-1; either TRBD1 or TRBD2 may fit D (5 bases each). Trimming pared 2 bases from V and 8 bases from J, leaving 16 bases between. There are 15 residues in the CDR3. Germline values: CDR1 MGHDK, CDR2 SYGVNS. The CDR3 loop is CASSEGDLIFDEQFF. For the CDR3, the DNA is TGTGCCAGCAGTGAAGGGGACCTAATTTTTGATGAGCAGTTCTTC.

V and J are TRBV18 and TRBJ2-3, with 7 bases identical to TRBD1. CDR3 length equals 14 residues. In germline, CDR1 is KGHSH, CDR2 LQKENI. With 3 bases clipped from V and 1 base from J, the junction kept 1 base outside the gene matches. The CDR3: CASSPGTGTDTQYF. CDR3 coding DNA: TGTGCCAGCTCACCCGGGACAGGCACAGATACGCAGTATTTT.

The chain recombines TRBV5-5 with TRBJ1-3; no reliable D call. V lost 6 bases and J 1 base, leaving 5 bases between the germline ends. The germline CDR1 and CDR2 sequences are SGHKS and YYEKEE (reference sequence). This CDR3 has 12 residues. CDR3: CASTGSGNTIYF. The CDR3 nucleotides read TGTGCCAGCACTGGTTCTGGAAACACCATATATTTT.

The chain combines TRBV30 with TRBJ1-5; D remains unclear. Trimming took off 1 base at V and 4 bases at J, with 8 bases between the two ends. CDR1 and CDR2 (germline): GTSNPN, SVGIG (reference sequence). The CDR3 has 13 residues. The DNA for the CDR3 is TGTGCCTGGAGTGGCCGGGAAAATCAGCCCCAGCATTTT. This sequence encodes CAWSGRENQPQHF.

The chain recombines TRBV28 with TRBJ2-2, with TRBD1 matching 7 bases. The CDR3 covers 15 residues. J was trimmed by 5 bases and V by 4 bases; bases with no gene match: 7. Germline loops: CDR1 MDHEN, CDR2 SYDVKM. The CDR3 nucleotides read TGTGCCAGCAGTTCACCGGGACAGAAAACCGGGGAGCTGTTTTTT. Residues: CASSSPGQKTGELFF.

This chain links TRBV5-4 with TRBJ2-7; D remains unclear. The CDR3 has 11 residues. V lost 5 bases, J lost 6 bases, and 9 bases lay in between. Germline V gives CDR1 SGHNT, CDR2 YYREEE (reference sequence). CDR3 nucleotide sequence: TGTGCCAGCAGTACTAATCGCGAGCAGTACTTC. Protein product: CASSTNREQYF.

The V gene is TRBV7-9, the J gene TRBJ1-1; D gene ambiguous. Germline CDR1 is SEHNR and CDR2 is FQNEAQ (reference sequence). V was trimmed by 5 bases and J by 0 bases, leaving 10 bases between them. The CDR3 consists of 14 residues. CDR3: CASSPVALNTEAFF. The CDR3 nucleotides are TGTGCCAGCAGCCCAGTCGCATTGAACACTGAAGCTTTCTTT.

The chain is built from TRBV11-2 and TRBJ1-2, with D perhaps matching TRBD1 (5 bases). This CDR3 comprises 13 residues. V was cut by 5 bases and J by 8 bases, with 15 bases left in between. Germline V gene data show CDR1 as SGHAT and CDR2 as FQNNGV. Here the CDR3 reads CASSPERRGGYTF. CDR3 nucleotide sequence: TGTGCCAGCAGCCCGGAACGCCGGGGGGGCTACACCTTC.

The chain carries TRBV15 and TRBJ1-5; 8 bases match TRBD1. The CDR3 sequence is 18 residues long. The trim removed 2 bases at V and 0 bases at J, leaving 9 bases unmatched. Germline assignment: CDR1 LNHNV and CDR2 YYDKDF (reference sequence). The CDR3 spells CATSRRFGTGLSNQPQHF. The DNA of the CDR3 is TGTGCCACCAGCAGACGCTTTGGGACAGGACTTAGCAATCAGCCCCAGCATTTT.

The DNA for the CDR3 is TGTGCCAGCACTACAACTGGGGCGGCGCAGTATTTT. This codes for CASTTTGAAQYF. This sequence joins TRBV6-5 and TRBJ2-3, with D possibly TRBD1 on 5 matching bases. Between the trimmed V and J ends, which lost 7 bases and 10 bases, there was a span of 15 bases. CDR1 is MNHEY and CDR2 is SVGAGI in the germline V gene. The CDR3 length is 12 residues.

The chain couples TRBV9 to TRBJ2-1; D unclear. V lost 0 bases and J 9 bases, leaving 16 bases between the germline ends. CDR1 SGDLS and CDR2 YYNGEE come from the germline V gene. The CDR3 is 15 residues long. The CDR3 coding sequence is TGTGCCAGCAGCGTAGGGCTAGTTGGCGCGGCTGAGCAGTTCTTC. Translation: CASSVGLVGAAEQFF.

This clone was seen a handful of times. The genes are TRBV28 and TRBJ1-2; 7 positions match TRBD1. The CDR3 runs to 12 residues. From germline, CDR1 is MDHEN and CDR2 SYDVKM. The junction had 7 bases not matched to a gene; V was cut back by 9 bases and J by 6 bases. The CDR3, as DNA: TGTGCCAGGGGAGACAGGGTTAATGGCTACACCTTC. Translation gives CARGDRVNGYTF.